This T cell receptor beta chain was profiled in a study of cytomegalovirus exposure and HLA in healthy donors (dated by TCRdb to the late 2010s). About the investigation overall: An earlier analysis of roughly 500 of the donors reported approximately 270 Gb of sequence data and 117 million unique TCR beta sequences from about 179 million T cells. Several DR-DQ haplotypes were treated as single units for association and clustering because of strong linkage in the cohort. To decide whether each TCR beta V gene segment behaved as functional or pseudogenic, an earlier analysis of some 600 of the donors relied on high-throughput TCR beta sequencing. A separate validation cohort of roughly 120 different subjects was used in addition to the roughly 640-subject first cohort. All discovery cohort repertoires had been generated on a single sequencing platform. To predict cytomegalovirus infection status, the study combined high-throughput TCR immunosequencing, statistical association of individual TCRs with disease status, and machine learning. Of the 398 genotyped donors, 65% to 90% were placed in the genetic ancestry cluster associated with self-reported Caucasian donors. The study aimed to test whether signatures of past pathogen exposure could be identified by cataloging public T cell receptors. Both class I and class II loci were covered by HLA typing, at four-digit resolution. Approximately 300 gigabases of sequencing data and roughly 81 million unique TCR sequences made up an early release that covered over 550 HLA-typed donors. Rather than using new phenotypic data, the later analysis identified candidate immune exposures from TCR beta sequences and from how often those sequences occurred across donors. The study profiled the T cell repertoires of 666 subjects by immunosequencing and related them to cytomegalovirus serostatus. Among 300 to 500 genotyped donors of the cohort, an average of approximately 240,000 unique TCR beta nucleotide sequences was sequenced per donor, of which about 19% were non-productive. Typing coverage varied by locus: about 629-630 donors for A, B, C, DRB1 and DQB1; some 520 for DQA1; about 570 for DPA1; 450 to 480 for DPB1. Donor age, sex, ethnicity and CMV serostatus were compiled together with the repertoire data. A later analysis re-analyzed previously published TCR beta repertoires from 500 to 700 donors and added high-resolution HLA genotyping to study TCR occurrence patterns. Genome-wide SNP genotypes for about 55% of the 666 donors were used in a later genetic analysis, which treated that subset as a discovery cohort. On the study overall, not on this receptor specifically: When HLA alleles, especially DR and DQ, strongly co-occurred, TCR associations were difficult to assign to individual alleles. A further reported finding was that TCR beta sequences accurately predicted the HLA-A and HLA-B alleles for most subjects in the first cohort. The presence/absence analyses assumed that sequencing depth was roughly uniform across donors, and that assumption may not be true. According to the authors, the approach could potentially be generalized to other disease states and immunological phenotypes. Linkage disequilibrium might explain the correlated functional status among segregating V segments, but an unknown experimental factor could not be ruled out. In a later analysis, several top co-occurrence clusters were reported to appear linked to parvovirus B19, influenza, CMV and Epstein-Barr virus. Cytomegalovirus status was reported to be diagnosed by the classifier with high specificity and sensitivity in both the original and validation cohorts. A few of the identified cytomegalovirus-associated TCR beta chains were confirmed in vitro to be specific for cytomegalovirus antigens. A later genetic analysis reported fewer N-insertions in productive TCRs among donors in an Asian-associated ancestry cluster than the roughly 720-donor mean. In a later analysis, 16,951 TCR beta sequences were associated with specific HLA alleles at a false discovery rate of 0.05. For the cohort, immune exposure information was limited to CMV serostatus. In a later analysis, most CMV-associated TCR beta chains were found to appear HLA-restricted, with HLA associations seemingly driven largely by CMV exposure. In a later genetic analysis, a missense DCLRE1C variant was associated with V-gene and J-gene trimming of TCR beta chains, and the association was replicated in an independent cohort. In the study, approximately 160 TCR beta chains were listed as associated with cytomegalovirus. A later analysis found that HLA-associated TCR beta chains were more clonally expanded and had lower generation probabilities than equally common non-associated chains. Because counts were too low, about 15 rarely observed V segments, including chromosome 9 orphons, were left out of the earlier analysis of 587 of the donors. Most TCR sequences were seen in very few donors, while some public TCRs were found in many individuals. Because HLA typing was missing for some donors at each locus, association tests included only the typed subset. A group of highly shared sequence variants was considered likely to be a technical artifact of the sequencing pipeline. Broadly in line with IMGT annotations, most TCR beta V segments showed up in productive rearrangements about 87% or about 30% of the time in an earlier analysis of 587 of the donors. Only TCR beta chains were sequenced in this cohort, and the absence of alpha or paired-chain data limited detectable features. In a later analysis, TCR association rates were found to vary across HLA loci, with the most associated TCRs seen for DRB1 alleles and the fewest for HLA-C alleles. The 87-base-pair reads could not distinguish some IMGT-functional V segments, including TRBV6-2 and TRBV6-3, so those segments were excluded.

Remarks on this clone: No cognate antigen has been identified for it. No base quality values were provided; no much bigger clone lies one nucleotide off.

CDR1 WNHNN and CDR2 SYGVQD are derived from the germline V gene (reference sequence). V is trimmed back by 4 bases and J by 5 bases, and the junction contains 0 bases that no gene match accounts for. Its CDR3 holds 12 amino acids, cysteine through phenylalanine. Here the CDR3 DNA is all that survives: 36 bases in frame from base 1. The cohort was made up of under 800 healthy bone marrow donors. All cohort members were sampled while nominally healthy, although unrecorded immune exposures were likely present. The donor tested CMV seronegative, placing the donor among the approximately 400 seronegative members of the cohort. Each donor provided a peripheral blood sample, and peripheral blood mononuclear cells were used for TCR beta sequencing. The Qiagen DNeasy Blood Extraction Kit was used to extract genomic DNA from the blood cell samples. The library was prepared using the immunoSEQ multiplex PCR assay. For the multiplex PCR, a mixture combining 60 forward primers for TCR Vbeta segments and 13 reverse primers for TCR Jbeta segments was used. The CDR3 region of rearranged TCR beta genes was amplified from genomic DNA with a multiplex PCR assay. On the Illumina HiSeq System, the amplified TCR beta libraries were sequenced as 87-base-pair reads. The authors processed their data as follows. In a later analysis, approximately 74 million unique TCR beta chains were counted across the approximately 640 repertoires, and roughly 11 million of these chains were shared by at least two donors. Raw reads were error-corrected and collapsed into unique sequences with a nearest-neighbor algorithm that merged closely related sequences to remove PCR and sequencing errors. CDR3 sequences were aligned to IMGT reference sequences to assign V, D and J gene segments. Each retained sequence needed at least a six-nucleotide match to both a V gene segment and a J gene segment. A rearrangement counted as productive if the CDR3 had no stop codons and remained in frame with V and J, and every other rearrangement counted as non-productive. CDR3 was defined by IMGT convention, running from the second conserved V-encoded cysteine to the conserved J-encoded phenylalanine. In an earlier analysis of around 570 of the donors, sequences lacking an unambiguous match to a single V gene segment were excluded. In an earlier analysis of several hundred of the donors, V segments were called functional above 56.7% productive rearrangements and were called segregating when the between-donor standard deviation exceeded 5%. A statistical classification framework was developed to diagnose cytomegalovirus status using the catalog of TCR beta chain sequences. A later analysis assigned V and J genes by comparing TCR nucleotide sequences with IMGT/GENE-DB human TR gene sequences. A later analysis assigned CDR3 sequences and most-parsimonious VDJ recombination scenarios with the TCRdist pipeline. In a later analysis, every TCR beta chain was defined by the combination of its CDR3 amino acid sequence and its V-gene family, and reads without a unique V-gene family were dropped. In a later analysis, 500 to 650 highly shared, low-generation-probability nucleotide sequences were removed to address suspected cross-contamination and a sequencing artifact. In a later analysis, a clonal expansion index for each public chain was calculated from normalized within-repertoire ranks of inferred template counts. A later analysis computed generation probabilities with a VDJ recombination model fitted to out-of-frame rearrangements, and checked the results against IGoR. Hypergeometric tests were used in a later analysis to score TCR-TCR, TCR-HLA and TCR-CMV co-occurrence, with a repertoire-size bias correction applied to the TCR pairs. To estimate false discovery rates, a later analysis permuted the HLA or CMV assignments 20 times. In a later analysis, co-occurring TCRs were grouped using DBSCAN, and TCRdist sequence similarity was added for clustering within HLA-allele-positive subsets. Repertoires with fewer than 30,000 or more than 120,000 public chains were left out of co-occurrence clustering, as were four to six repertoires with anomalous nucleotide sharing. As stored in TCRdb, this immuneACCESS dataset retains in-frame rearrangements with V and J assigned. A fraction of the clones does not appear; measured against another copy, unresolved V genes explain less than half of the discrepancy, and the remainder lacks a known reason. The DNA gave D and trimming, while V, J and clone size come from that table. Counted in this sample were 150,000 or so clones; roughly 75% of them appeared once. Approximately 2.3% of the sample is in the top ten clones.

The sequencing sample was made of PBMCs. This TCR was sampled from a female donor in good health and CMV-seronegative. This sequence uses TRBV10-1 and TRBJ2-7; a stretch of 9 junction bases matches TRBD1. The DNA is as follows: TGCGCCAGCAGTGGGACAGGGGACGAGCAGTACTTC. Translated, this is CASSGTGDEQYF.